The clone carrying this T cell receptor beta chain was found a few times. Its antigen is unidentified. TCR beta libraries were prepared from cDNA with unique molecular identifiers. TCRdb itself ran the PCR reads through MiXCR, one entry per CDR3 protein. The sample contains 820,000 or so distinct CDR3 sequences, about 53% of which appear only once. This sample stems from a study of post-analysis software for immune sequencing data. In the study overall: The disease courses covered relapsing-remitting, secondary progressive and progressive-relapsing multiple sclerosis. General study findings and limits: Under F measure analysis, samples from one preparation batch co-clustered strongly. Controls significantly exceeded multiple sclerosis patients in normalized Chao1 diversity.

The receptor comes from a girl aged 5-17 years with multiple sclerosis. The sequenced material came from blood.

This chain's CDR3 is CASKDSPSYEQYF. DNA for the CDR3: TGTGCCAGCAAGGACAGTCCTTCCTACGAGCAGTACTTC. The V gene is TRBV12-3 or TRBV12-4, the J gene TRBJ2-7; D might be TRBD1 (6 bases). This CDR3 has 13 residues. Trimming left V 7 bases short and J 1 base short, with 11 bases between.